The sample holds many counts of the clone carrying this TCR beta chain. What it binds is unknown. Amplified regions were TCR beta CDR3 sequences from RNA transcripts. First-round RT-PCR targeting the TCR CDR3 was performed with the HTBI primer set. TCRdb called the multiplex PCR reads again in MiXCR, with one record for every CDR3 protein. The data hold a few hundred thousand distinct CDR3 sequences, with 13% to 15% observed a single time. In making diagnoses, clinical symptoms, serum thyroxine and TRAb, thyroid ultrasound and orbital computed tomography were all used. Germline V lookup: CDR1 DFQATT, CDR2 SNEGSKA (reference sequence). J gave up 0 bases and V 3 bases, and 14 bases lay outside the gene matches. The CDR3 is 19 residues long. The data originate from a study of T cells in Graves' hyperthyroidism and ophthalmopathy. Turning to the study itself: Peripheral blood was taken when the disease was first diagnosed, before any treatment began.

Study-wide results and caveats: In the analysis, a 13 V-J model separated ophthalmopathy from stable hyperthyroidism.

The clonotype originates from a woman between 40 and 50 years old with Graves' hyperthyroidism that later progressed to Graves' ophthalmopathy. The gene calls are TRBV20-1 and TRBJ2-1, with 10 bases fitting TRBD1. Material for sequencing was blood. This chain's CDR3 is CSARIPGQGNLVSYNEQFF. CDR3 nucleotides: TGCAGTGCTAGGATTCCGGGACAGGGGAATTTAGTCTCCTACAATGAGCAGTTCTTC.